Listed below are T cell receptor beta chains from one sample, sequenced in a study of blood T cell repertoires in COVID-19. Produced via immunoSEQ multiplex PCR; TCRdb's table is partial and in-frame only. The sample includes 25,000 to 30,000 clones, 80% of them seen just once. The sequencing sample was made of peripheral blood. The receptors derive from a woman in her 70s with acute or convalescent COVID-19. The CDR3 runs from the conserved cysteine through the conserved F or W. D genes are given only for firm matches. Not all rows give a size; the values are once, few, many and, for expanded clones, a class.

CDR3nt: TGTGCCAGCAGCTTAGAGACAGCCATGCAGTATTTT; CDR3aa: CASSLETAMQYF; v_gene: TRBV7-9; len: 12; d_gene: -; j_gene: TRBJ2-3; abundance: -
CDR3nt: TGTGCCAGCAGTTATAACCACCTCAAGCCCTACAATGAGCAGTTCTTC; CDR3aa: CASSYNHLKPYNEQFF; v_gene: TRBV6-2/TRBV6-3; len: 16; d_gene: -; j_gene: TRBJ2-1; abundance: -
CDR3nt: TGTGCCAGCAGTTTATGGACAGGTGAAGCTTTCTTT; CDR3aa: CASSLWTGEAFF; v_gene: TRBV12-3/TRBV12-4; len: 12; d_gene: TRBD1; j_gene: TRBJ1-1; abundance: -
CDR3nt: TGCAGCGTTGGGCGACAGGGGGCACAGTTCTTC; CDR3aa: CSVGRQGAQFF; v_gene: TRBV29-1; len: 11; d_gene: TRBD1; j_gene: TRBJ2-1; abundance: -
CDR3nt: TGTGCCAGCAGTCCTCCCGTGGGGCAGGTCAGCGCGACCCAGTACTTC; CDR3aa: CASSPPVGQVSATQYF; v_gene: TRBV28; len: 16; d_gene: -; j_gene: TRBJ2-5; abundance: -
CDR3nt: TGTGCCAGCAGCTCCGGATACAGGGTCCCGAGCTCCTACAATGAGCAGTTCTTC; CDR3aa: CASSSGYRVPSSYNEQFF; v_gene: TRBV7-9; len: 18; d_gene: -; j_gene: TRBJ2-1; abundance: -
CDR3nt: TGTGCCAGCAGCCGACCTCCCGGGACAGGGGCCTTAGCCAAAAACATTCAGTACTTC; CDR3aa: CASSRPPGTGALAKNIQYF; v_gene: TRBV3-1/TRBV3-2; len: 19; d_gene: TRBD1; j_gene: TRBJ2-4; abundance: -
CDR3nt: TGTGCCAGCAGCTTCACAGGGGTGGATTCACCCCTCCACTTT; CDR3aa: CASSFTGVDSPLHF; v_gene: TRBV7-3; len: 14; d_gene: TRBD1; j_gene: TRBJ1-6; abundance: -
CDR3nt: TGTGCCAGCAGTTTATACGGACTAGCGGGAGGACAGACCCAAGAGACCCAGTACTTC; CDR3aa: CASSLYGLAGGQTQETQYF; v_gene: TRBV28; len: 19; d_gene: TRBD2; j_gene: TRBJ2-5; abundance: -
CDR3nt: TGTGCCAGCAGCCACCTGGGGGGGAGGGCCTCTTACAATGAGCAGTTCTTC; CDR3aa: CASSHLGGRASYNEQFF; v_gene: TRBV5-6; len: 17; d_gene: TRBD2; j_gene: TRBJ2-1; abundance: -
CDR3nt: TGTGCCAGCAGCGCCCCTGGGGCTCAAGGAGAGACCCAGTACTTC; CDR3aa: CASSAPGAQGETQYF; v_gene: TRBV5-5; len: 15; d_gene: -; j_gene: TRBJ2-5; abundance: -
CDR3nt: TGCGCCAGCAGCCGACGCGCGGGACCGAACACCGGGGAGCTGTTTTTT; CDR3aa: CASSRRAGPNTGELFF; v_gene: TRBV4-1; len: 16; d_gene: -; j_gene: TRBJ2-2; abundance: -
CDR3nt: TGTGCCAGTAGTAGACTAGCGGGGGAACACAATGAGCAGTTCTTC; CDR3aa: CASSRLAGEHNEQFF; v_gene: TRBV19; len: 15; d_gene: TRBD2; j_gene: TRBJ2-1; abundance: -
CDR3nt: TGTGCCAGCAGTCCCTTAGCGGGGGGTAAACACAATGAGCAGTTCTTC; CDR3aa: CASSPLAGGKHNEQFF; v_gene: TRBV6-4; len: 16; d_gene: TRBD2; j_gene: TRBJ2-1; abundance: -
CDR3nt: TGTGCCAGCACCACTACCAGCTCCTACAATGAGCAGTTCTTC; CDR3aa: CASTTTSSYNEQFF; v_gene: TRBV7-2; len: 14; d_gene: -; j_gene: TRBJ2-1; abundance: -
CDR3nt: TGTGCCAGCAGCTTTAGCGGGGGGGCCCTCGAGCAGTACTTC; CDR3aa: CASSFSGGALEQYF; v_gene: TRBV7-2; len: 14; d_gene: TRBD2; j_gene: TRBJ2-7; abundance: few
CDR3nt: TGTGCCAGCAGTGGGCATGTCGGACTAGCGGGAGATCCTCAAGAGACCCAGTACTTC; CDR3aa: CASSGHVGLAGDPQETQYF; v_gene: TRBV2; len: 19; d_gene: TRBD2; j_gene: TRBJ2-5; abundance: -
CDR3nt: TGTGCCAGCTCACCATACACAGGTCTGAACACTGAAGCTTTCTTT; CDR3aa: CASSPYTGLNTEAFF; v_gene: TRBV18; len: 15; d_gene: -; j_gene: TRBJ1-1; abundance: -
CDR3nt: TGCGCCAGCAGCCAAGGCCGGGAGAGGGGCACTGAAGCTTTCTTT; CDR3aa: CASSQGRERGTEAFF; v_gene: TRBV4-1; len: 15; d_gene: -; j_gene: TRBJ1-1; abundance: -
CDR3nt: TGCGCCAGCAGCACTGGGACAGCCCTTTCCACTGAAGCTTTCTTT; CDR3aa: CASSTGTALSTEAFF; v_gene: TRBV5-1; len: 15; d_gene: TRBD1; j_gene: TRBJ1-1; abundance: -
CDR3nt: TGTGCCATTTCCGGGACTAGCGATCCGACAGATACGCAGTATTTT; CDR3aa: CAISGTSDPTDTQYF; v_gene: TRBV10-3; len: 15; d_gene: TRBD2; j_gene: TRBJ2-3; abundance: -
CDR3nt: TGTGCCAGCAGCCCAGATCGGGGGGTAGGGGACGAGCAGTACTTC; CDR3aa: CASSPDRGVGDEQYF; v_gene: TRBV11-2; len: 15; d_gene: TRBD2; j_gene: TRBJ2-7; abundance: few
CDR3nt: TGTGCCACCAGTGACTCTCCCGGGACTAGCGGGGCTAGCTCCTACAATGAGCAGTTCTTC; CDR3aa: CATSDSPGTSGASSYNEQFF; v_gene: TRBV24-1; len: 20; d_gene: TRBD2; j_gene: TRBJ2-1; abundance: once
CDR3nt: TGCGCCAGCAGCCCCGTACGGGAAGTCACTGAAGCTTTCTTT; CDR3aa: CASSPVREVTEAFF; v_gene: TRBV5-1; len: 14; d_gene: -; j_gene: TRBJ1-1; abundance: -
CDR3nt: TGTGCCAGCAGTGTCTGGACAGAACCCTACAATGAGCAGTTCTTC; CDR3aa: CASSVWTEPYNEQFF; v_gene: TRBV6-4; len: 15; d_gene: -; j_gene: TRBJ2-1; abundance: -
CDR3nt: TGTGCCAGCAGTGAATTTCGGGAGGGGTGGAATGGCTACACCTTC; CDR3aa: CASSEFREGWNGYTF; v_gene: TRBV2; len: 15; d_gene: -; j_gene: TRBJ1-2; abundance: -